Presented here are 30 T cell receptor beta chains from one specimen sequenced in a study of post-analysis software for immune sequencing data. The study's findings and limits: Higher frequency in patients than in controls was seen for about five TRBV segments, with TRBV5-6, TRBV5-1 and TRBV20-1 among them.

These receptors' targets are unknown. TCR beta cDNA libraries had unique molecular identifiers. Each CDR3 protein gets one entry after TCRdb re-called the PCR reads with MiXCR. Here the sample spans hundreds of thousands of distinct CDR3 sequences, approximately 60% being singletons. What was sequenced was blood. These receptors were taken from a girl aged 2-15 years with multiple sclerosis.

The DNA of the CDR3 is TGCAGTGCTAGCCCGCCCCCGGGAGGACTAGCTTTAGATACGCAGTATTTT. Translation: CSASPPPGGLALDTQYF. This rearrangement joins TRBV20-1 to TRBJ2-3; 8 bases are a match to TRBD2. CDR3 length equals 17 residues. The germline CDR1 and CDR2 sequences are DFQATT and SNEGSKA (reference sequence). Trimming at V came to 3 bases and at J to 5 bases, leaving 16 bases not matched to a gene.

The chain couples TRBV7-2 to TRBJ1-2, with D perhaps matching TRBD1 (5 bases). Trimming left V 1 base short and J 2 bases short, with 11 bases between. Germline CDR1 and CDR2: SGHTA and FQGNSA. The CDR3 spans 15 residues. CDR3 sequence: CASSLVAGSNYGYTF. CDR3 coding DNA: TGTGCCAGCAGCTTAGTAGCAGGGTCAAACTATGGCTACACCTTC.

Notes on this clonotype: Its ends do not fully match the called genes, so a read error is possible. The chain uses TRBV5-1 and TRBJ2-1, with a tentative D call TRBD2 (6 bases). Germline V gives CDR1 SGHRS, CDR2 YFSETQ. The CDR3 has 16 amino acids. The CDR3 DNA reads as TGCGCCAGCAGCTTGAGTACCGGGGGTCCGGCCAATGAGCGGTTCTTC. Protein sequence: CASSLSTGGPANERFF.

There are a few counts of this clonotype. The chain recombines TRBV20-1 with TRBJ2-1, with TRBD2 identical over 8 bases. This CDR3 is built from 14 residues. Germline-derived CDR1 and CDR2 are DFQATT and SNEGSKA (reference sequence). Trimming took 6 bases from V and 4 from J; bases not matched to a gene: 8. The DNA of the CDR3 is TGCAGTGCAATTGCTAGCGGGCCTTACAATGAGCAGTTCTTC. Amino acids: CSAIASGPYNEQFF.

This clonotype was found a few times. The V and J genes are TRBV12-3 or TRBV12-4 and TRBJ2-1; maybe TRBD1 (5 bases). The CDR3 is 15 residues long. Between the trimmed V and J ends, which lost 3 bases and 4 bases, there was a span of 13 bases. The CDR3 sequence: CASSFAGNPYNEQFF. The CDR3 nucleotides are TGTGCCAGCAGTTTCGCAGGGAATCCTTACAATGAGCAGTTCTTC.

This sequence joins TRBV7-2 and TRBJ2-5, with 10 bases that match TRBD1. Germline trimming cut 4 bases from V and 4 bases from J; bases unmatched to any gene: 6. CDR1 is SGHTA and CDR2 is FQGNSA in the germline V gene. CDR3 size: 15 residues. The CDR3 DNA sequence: TGTGCCAGCAGCTCGGGACAGGGGAGAGGAGAGACCCAGTACTTC. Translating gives CASSSGQGRGETQYF.

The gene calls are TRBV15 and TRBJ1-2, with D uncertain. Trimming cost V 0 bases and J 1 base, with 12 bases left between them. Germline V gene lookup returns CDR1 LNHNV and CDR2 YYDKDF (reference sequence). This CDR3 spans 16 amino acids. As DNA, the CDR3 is TGTGCCACCAGCAGAGATCGTGTGGGCATTAACTATGGCTACACCTTC. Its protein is CATSRDRVGINYGYTF.

The DNA for the CDR3 is TGCGCCAGCAGCTTGCAGGTCGGTGGAGAGACCCAGTACTTC. Its translation: CASSLQVGGETQYF. The chain recombines TRBV5-1 with TRBJ2-5; D is undetermined. CDR1 is SGHRS, CDR2 YFSETQ, per germline. The CDR3 has 14 residues. V lost 1 base, J lost 4 bases, and 11 bases lay in between.

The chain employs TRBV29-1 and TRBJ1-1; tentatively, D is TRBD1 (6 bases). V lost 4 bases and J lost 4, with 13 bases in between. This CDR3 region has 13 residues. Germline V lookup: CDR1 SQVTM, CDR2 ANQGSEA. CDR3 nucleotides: TGCAGCGTTGCCCCCACAGGGAGCACTGAAGCTTTCTTT. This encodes CSVAPTGSTEAFF. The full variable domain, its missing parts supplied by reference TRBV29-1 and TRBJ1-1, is SAVISQKPSRDICQRGTSLTIQCQVDSQVTMMFWYRQQPGQSLTLIATANQGSEATYESGFVIDKFPISRPNLTFSTLTVSNMSPEDSSIYLCSVAPTGSTEAFFGQGTRLTVV.

The CDR3 region is CASSYTSRAKNIQYF. CDR3 DNA sequence: TGTGCCAGCAGTTACACCAGCAGAGCCAAAAACATTCAGTACTTC. This rearrangement joins TRBV6-6 to TRBJ2-4, with D unresolved. This CDR3 comprises 15 residues. V gave up 2 bases and J gave up 0 bases, with 8 bases separating them. Germline V gene lookup returns CDR1 MNHNY and CDR2 SVGAGI (reference sequence).

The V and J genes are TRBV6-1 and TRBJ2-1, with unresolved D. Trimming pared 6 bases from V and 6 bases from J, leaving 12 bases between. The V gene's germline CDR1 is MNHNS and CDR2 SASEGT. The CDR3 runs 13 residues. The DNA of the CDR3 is TGTGCCAGCAGGCTACCTAGGGTCAATGAGCAGTTCTTC. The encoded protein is CASRLPRVNEQFF.

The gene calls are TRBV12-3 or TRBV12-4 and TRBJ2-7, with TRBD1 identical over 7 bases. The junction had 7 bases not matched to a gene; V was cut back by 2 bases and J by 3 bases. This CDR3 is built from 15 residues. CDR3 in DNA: TGTGCCAGCAGTTTATCGACAGGGATTATCTACGAGCAGTACTTC. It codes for CASSLSTGIIYEQYF.

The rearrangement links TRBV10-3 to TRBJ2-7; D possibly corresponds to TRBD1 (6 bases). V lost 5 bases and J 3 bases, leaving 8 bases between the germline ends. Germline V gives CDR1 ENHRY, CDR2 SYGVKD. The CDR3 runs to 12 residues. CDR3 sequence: CAISKGGYEQYF. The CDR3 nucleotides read TGTGCCATCAGTAAAGGGGGCTACGAGCAGTACTTC.

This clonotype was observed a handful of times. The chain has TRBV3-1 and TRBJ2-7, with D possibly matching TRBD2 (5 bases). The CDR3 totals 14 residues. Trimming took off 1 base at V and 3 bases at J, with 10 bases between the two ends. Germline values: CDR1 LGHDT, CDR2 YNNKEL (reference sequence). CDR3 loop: CASSQGGLNYEQYF. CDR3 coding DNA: TGTGCCAGCAGCCAAGGCGGGTTAAACTACGAGCAGTACTTC.

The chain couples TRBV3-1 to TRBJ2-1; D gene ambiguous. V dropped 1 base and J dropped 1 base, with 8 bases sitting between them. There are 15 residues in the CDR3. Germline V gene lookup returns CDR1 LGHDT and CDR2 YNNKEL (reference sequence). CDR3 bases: TGTGCCAGCAGCCAAGTAGGCCGTTCCTACAATGAGCAGTTCTTC. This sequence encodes CASSQVGRSYNEQFF.

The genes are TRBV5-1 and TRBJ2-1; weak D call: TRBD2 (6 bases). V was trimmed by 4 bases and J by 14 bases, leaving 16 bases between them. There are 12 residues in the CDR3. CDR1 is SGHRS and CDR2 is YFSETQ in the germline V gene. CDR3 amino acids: CASSRDWGVKFF. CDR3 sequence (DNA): TGCGCCAGCAGCCGCGACTGGGGGGTAAAGTTCTTC.

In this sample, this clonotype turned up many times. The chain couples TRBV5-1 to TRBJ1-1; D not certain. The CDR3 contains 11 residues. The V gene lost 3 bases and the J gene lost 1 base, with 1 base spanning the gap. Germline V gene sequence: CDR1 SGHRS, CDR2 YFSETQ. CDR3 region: CASSSNTEAFF. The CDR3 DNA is TGCGCCAGCAGCTCGAACACTGAAGCTTTCTTT.

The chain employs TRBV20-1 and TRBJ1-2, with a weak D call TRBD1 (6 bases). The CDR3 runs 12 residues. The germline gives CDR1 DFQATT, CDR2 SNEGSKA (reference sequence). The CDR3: CSAPSTRGGYTF. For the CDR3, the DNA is TGCAGCGCCCCGTCGACAAGGGGGGGCTACACCTTC.

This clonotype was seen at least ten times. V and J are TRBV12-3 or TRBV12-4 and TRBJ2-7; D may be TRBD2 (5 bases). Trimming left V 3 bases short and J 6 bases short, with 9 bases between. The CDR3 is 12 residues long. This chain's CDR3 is CASSFSVLEQYF. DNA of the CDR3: TGTGCCAGCAGTTTTAGCGTTCTCGAGCAGTACTTC.

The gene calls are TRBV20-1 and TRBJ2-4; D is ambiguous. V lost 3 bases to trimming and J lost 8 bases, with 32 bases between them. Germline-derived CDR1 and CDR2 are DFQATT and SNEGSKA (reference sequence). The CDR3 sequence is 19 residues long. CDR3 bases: TGCAGTGCTAGTCCCCCCGAGACTCCCGGGCGAAGTTTTTGGGACATTCAGTACTTC. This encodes CSASPPETPGRSFWDIQYF.

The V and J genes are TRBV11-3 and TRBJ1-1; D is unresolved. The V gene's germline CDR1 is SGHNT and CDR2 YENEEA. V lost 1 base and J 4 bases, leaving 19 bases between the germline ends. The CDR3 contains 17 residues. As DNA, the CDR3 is TGTGCCAGCAGCTTAGCCGACCTAAGTAAGTCGGGCACTGAAGCTTTCTTT. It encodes CASSLADLSKSGTEAFF.

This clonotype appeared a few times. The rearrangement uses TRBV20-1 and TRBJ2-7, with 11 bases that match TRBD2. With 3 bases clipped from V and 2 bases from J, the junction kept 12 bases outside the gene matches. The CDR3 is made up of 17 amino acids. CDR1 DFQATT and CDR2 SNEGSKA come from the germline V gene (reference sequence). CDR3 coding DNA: TGCAGTGCTAGTGGTCTAGCGGGAGGCGCCTCAACCTACGAGCAGTACTTC. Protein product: CSASGLAGGASTYEQYF.

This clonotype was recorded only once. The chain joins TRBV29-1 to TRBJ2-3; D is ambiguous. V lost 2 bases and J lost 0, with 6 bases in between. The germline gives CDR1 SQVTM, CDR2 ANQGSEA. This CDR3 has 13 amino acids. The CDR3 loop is CSVEYVSTDTQYF. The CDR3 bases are TGCAGCGTTGAATACGTAAGCACAGATACGCAGTATTTT.

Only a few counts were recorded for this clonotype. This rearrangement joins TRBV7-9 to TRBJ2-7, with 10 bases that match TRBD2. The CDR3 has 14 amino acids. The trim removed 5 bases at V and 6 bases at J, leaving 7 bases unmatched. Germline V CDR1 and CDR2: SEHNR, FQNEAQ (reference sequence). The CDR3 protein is CASSQTSGPSEQYF. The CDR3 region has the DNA TGTGCCAGCAGCCAGACTAGCGGGCCTAGCGAGCAGTACTTC.

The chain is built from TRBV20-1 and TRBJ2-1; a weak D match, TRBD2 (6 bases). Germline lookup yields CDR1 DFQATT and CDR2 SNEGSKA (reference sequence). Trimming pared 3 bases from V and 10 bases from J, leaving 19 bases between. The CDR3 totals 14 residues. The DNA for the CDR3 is TGCAGTGCTAGGGCTACCGAACTAGCTCGGGAGCAGTTCTTC. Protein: CSARATELAREQFF.

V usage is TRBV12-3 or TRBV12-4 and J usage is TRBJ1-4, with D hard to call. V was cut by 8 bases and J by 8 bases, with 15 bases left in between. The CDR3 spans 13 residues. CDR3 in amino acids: CASAVPGFEKLFF. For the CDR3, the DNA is TGTGCCAGCGCAGTACCGGGTTTCGAAAAACTGTTTTTT.

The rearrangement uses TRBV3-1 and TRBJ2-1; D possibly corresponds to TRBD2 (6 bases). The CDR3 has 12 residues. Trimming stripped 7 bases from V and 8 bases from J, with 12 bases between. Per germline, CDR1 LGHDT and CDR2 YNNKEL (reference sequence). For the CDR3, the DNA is TGTGCCAGCACCACCGGGAGCCATGAGCAGTTCTTC. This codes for CASTTGSHEQFF.

CDR3 sequence reads: CASSQSGVPYEQYF. DNA of the CDR3: TGTGCCAGCAGCCAATCGGGTGTCCCCTACGAGCAGTACTTC. This chain uses TRBV3-1 with TRBJ2-7, with D unresolved. This CDR3 contains 14 residues. CDR1 LGHDT and CDR2 YNNKEL come from the germline V gene (reference sequence). V lost 2 bases and J lost 2, with 10 bases in between.

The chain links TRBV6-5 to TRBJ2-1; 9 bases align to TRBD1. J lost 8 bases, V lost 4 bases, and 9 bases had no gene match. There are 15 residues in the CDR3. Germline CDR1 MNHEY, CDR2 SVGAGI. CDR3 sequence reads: CASSSPGQGSDEQFF. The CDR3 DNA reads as TGTGCCAGCAGTTCCCCGGGACAGGGAAGCGATGAGCAGTTCTTC.

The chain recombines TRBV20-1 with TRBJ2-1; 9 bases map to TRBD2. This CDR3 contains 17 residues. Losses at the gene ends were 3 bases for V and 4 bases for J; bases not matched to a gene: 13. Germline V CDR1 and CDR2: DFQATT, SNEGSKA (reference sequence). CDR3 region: CSARGGSGSDPYNEQFF. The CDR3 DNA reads TGCAGTGCTAGGGGGGGTAGCGGGAGCGACCCATACAATGAGCAGTTCTTC.